Presented here are 15 T cell receptor beta chains from one specimen sequenced in a study of regulatory T cells in long-lasting Graves disease. Library construction for TCR beta used iRepertoire HTBI primers and Arm-PCR of CDR3 regions. TCRdb reprocessed the multiplex PCR reads with MiXCR, giving one entry per CDR3 protein. The sample has some 490,000 distinct CDR3 sequences, around 12% seen once. This sample's time point: newly diagnosed GD, antithyroid drugs for less than 3 months. RNA from PBMCs was the source of the TCR library. These data were also filed under a second study, of T cells in Graves' hyperthyroidism and ophthalmopathy.

Source: peripheral blood mononuclear cells (PBMCs), taken at new diagnosis, from a patient treated with antithyroid drugs. Source of these receptors: a woman aged 25 to 45 with Graves disease.

The sample holds many counts of this clonotype. This chain links TRBV20-1 with TRBJ2-7; the D gene is possibly TRBD2 (5 bases). Trimming took off 2 bases at V and 2 bases at J, with 16 bases between the two ends. Per germline, CDR1 DFQATT and CDR2 SNEGSKA (reference sequence). This CDR3 has 15 amino acids. The CDR3 DNA follows: TGCAGTGCTAGAAACAAGCGGAGCGGACCCTACGAGCAGTACTTC. It specifies CSARNKRSGPYEQYF.

This clonotype was counted at least ten times. The V call is TRBV12-3 or TRBV12-4, the J call TRBJ2-3, with TRBD2 matching 7 bases. This CDR3 comprises 16 residues. Trimming cost V 5 bases and J 2 bases; bases outside gene matches: 10. The CDR3 here is CASSPRLAGHTDTQYF. The CDR3 bases are TGTGCCAGCAGTCCCCGGTTAGCGGGTCACACAGATACGCAGTATTTT.

The chain joins TRBV4-1 to TRBJ2-7; 11 bases match TRBD2. The V gene's germline CDR1 is MGHRA and CDR2 YSYEKL. Germline trimming cut 1 base from V and 5 bases from J; bases unmatched to any gene: 7. This CDR3 spans 16 amino acids. The CDR3, as DNA: TGCGCCAGCAGCCAAGGACTAGCGGGATTCGTCGACGAGCAGTACTTC. Translated, it gives CASSQGLAGFVDEQYF.

This clonotype was counted at least ten times. The rearrangement uses TRBV12-3 or TRBV12-4 and TRBJ2-7, with 8 nucleotides matching TRBD2. V was clipped by 0 bases and J by 0 bases; unmatched bases: 16. CDR3 length: 20 residues. This chain's CDR3 is CASSLAPLLGGRSRSYEQYF. CDR3 DNA sequence: TGTGCCAGCAGTTTAGCCCCTCTTTTGGGCGGGAGGTCCCGCTCCTACGAGCAGTACTTC.

This clonotype was found many times. This chain joins TRBV2 and TRBJ2-2, with D uncertain. This CDR3 is built from 14 residues. V was shortened by 2 bases and J by 4 bases, with 8 bases between the two germline ends. Per the germline V gene, CDR1 is SNHLY and CDR2 is FYNNEI. The CDR3 sequence is CASSESQVTGELFF. CDR3 nucleotide sequence: TGTGCCAGCAGTGAATCCCAAGTCACCGGGGAGCTGTTTTTT.

The table lists this clonotype with many counts. Relative to the germline gene, one junction end is altered; a read error may explain this. CDR3 sequence: CAGSRALTGTDTQYF. The DNA for the CDR3 is TGTGCCGGCAGCCGGGCCCTCACCGGCACAGATACGCAGTATTTT. The V gene is TRBV3-1, the J gene TRBJ2-3; D unclear. CDR3 length: 15 amino acids. In germline, CDR1 is LGHDT, CDR2 YNNKEL (reference sequence).

V gene TRBV5-1 combines with J gene TRBJ1-4; D uncertain. V was trimmed by 7 bases and J by 3 bases, leaving 13 bases between them. The CDR3 totals 14 residues. CDR1 is SGHRS, CDR2 YFSETQ, per germline. The CDR3 coding sequence is TGCGCCAGCGCGTTGGCGGGGTCTAATGAAAAACTGTTTTTT. It yields the protein CASALAGSNEKLFF.

This clonotype was seen many times. J is TRBJ2-5 and V is TRBV20-1; D possibly corresponds to TRBD1 (5 bases). V lost 6 bases to trimming and J lost 5 bases, with 16 bases between them. The CDR3 is 13 residues long. The germline gives CDR1 DFQATT, CDR2 SNEGSKA (reference sequence). The CDR3 here is CSASRQHEETQYF. CDR3 coding DNA: TGCAGTGCATCCCGACAGCATGAGGAGACCCAGTACTTC.

The J gene is TRBJ2-2, the V gene TRBV2; 7 bases are a match to TRBD1. There are 13 residues in the CDR3. V lost 9 bases to trimming and J lost 5 bases; unmatched junction nucleotides: 6. Germline CDR1 reads SNHLY; CDR2 reads FYNNEI. This CDR3 reads CASTKQGTGELFF. The CDR3 nucleotides read TGTGCCAGTACCAAACAGGGGACCGGGGAGCTGTTTTTT. Using reference TRBV2 and TRBJ2-2 for the parts outside the CDR3, the full variable domain is EPEVTQTPSHQVTQMGQEVILRCVPISNHLYFYWYRQILGQKVEFLVSFYNNEISEKSEIFDDQFSVERPDGSNFTLKIRSTKLEDSAMYFCASTKQGTGELFFGEGSRLTVL.

This clonotype was seen many times. J is TRBJ2-7 and V is TRBV18; 8 bases are a match to TRBD1. CDR1 and CDR2 (germline): KGHSH, LQKENI. Unmatched junction bases numbered 7, after V lost 3 bases and J lost 6 bases. The CDR3 consists of 14 residues. This chain's CDR3 is CASSPTDRAGEQYF. In nucleotides, the CDR3 is TGTGCCAGCTCACCTACGGACAGGGCGGGCGAGCAGTACTTC. Complete variable domain (other parts from reference TRBV18 and TRBJ2-7): NAGVMQNPRHLVRRRGQEARLRCSPMKGHSHVYWYRQLPEEGLKFMVYLQKENIIDESGMPKERFSAEFPKEGPSILRIQQVVRGDSAAYFCASSPTDRAGEQYFGPGTRLTVT.

This clonotype was detected ten times or more. The chain recombines TRBV12-3 or TRBV12-4 with TRBJ2-2; TRBD2 matches 15 bases. V lost 6 bases, J lost 0 bases, and 8 bases stayed unmatched. The CDR3 totals 19 residues. The chain's CDR3 is CASRSPGTSGRTNTGELFF. The DNA for the CDR3 is TGTGCCAGCAGATCTCCTGGGACTAGCGGGAGGACGAACACCGGGGAGCTGTTTTTT.

This clonotype came up many times. This sequence joins TRBV18 and TRBJ2-1; no firm D call. Trimming pared 2 bases from V and 4 bases from J, leaving 6 bases between. In germline, CDR1 is KGHSH, CDR2 LQKENI. This CDR3 has 13 amino acids. The CDR3 DNA is TGTGCCAGCTCACCATTGCAGTACAATGAGCAGTTCTTC. Residues: CASSPLQYNEQFF. The entire variable domain, with the rest obtained from reference TRBV18 and TRBJ2-1, is as follows: NAGVMQNPRHLVRRRGQEARLRCSPMKGHSHVYWYRQLPEEGLKFMVYLQKENIIDESGMPKERFSAEFPKEGPSILRIQQVVRGDSAAYFCASSPLQYNEQFFGPGTRLTVL.

This clonotype has at least ten counts. The V gene is TRBV19, the J gene TRBJ1-2, with D uncertain. Germline CDR1 reads LNHDA; CDR2 reads SQIVND (reference sequence). This CDR3 has 15 amino acids. The V end was cut by 4 bases, the J end by 1 base, with 13 bases between. The CDR3 here is CASSTDSALNYGYTF. As DNA, the CDR3 is TGTGCCAGTAGTACGGACTCTGCACTTAACTATGGCTACACCTTC.

The chain couples TRBV18 to TRBJ1-2; the D is unclear. Germline V lookup: CDR1 KGHSH, CDR2 LQKENI. V lost 2 bases and J lost 5, with 12 bases in between. The CDR3 spans 14 residues. The CDR3 nucleotides read TGTGCCAGCTCACCAACCTCTCACCGTTATGGCTACACCTTC. Protein product: CASSPTSHRYGYTF.

At least ten counts were recorded for this clonotype. The chain combines TRBV5-1 with TRBJ2-1; D not certain. Germline CDR1 reads SGHRS; CDR2 reads YFSETQ. CDR3 length equals 16 residues. V was trimmed by 0 bases and J by 4 bases, leaving 14 bases between them. The CDR3 region is CASSLEAESLYNEQFF. CDR3 coding DNA: TGCGCCAGCAGCTTGGAGGCAGAGAGTTTGTACAATGAGCAGTTCTTC.